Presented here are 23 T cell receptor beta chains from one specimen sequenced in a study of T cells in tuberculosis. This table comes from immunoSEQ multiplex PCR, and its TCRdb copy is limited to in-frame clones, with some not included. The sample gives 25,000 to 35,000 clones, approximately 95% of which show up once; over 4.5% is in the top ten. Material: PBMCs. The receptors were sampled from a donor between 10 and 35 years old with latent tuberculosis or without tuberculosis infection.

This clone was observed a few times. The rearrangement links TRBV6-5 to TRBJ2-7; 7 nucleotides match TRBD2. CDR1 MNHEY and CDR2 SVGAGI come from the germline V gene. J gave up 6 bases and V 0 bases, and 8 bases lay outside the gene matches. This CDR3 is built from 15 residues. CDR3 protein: CASSYSRDYPSEQYF. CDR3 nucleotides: TGTGCCAGCAGTTACTCGCGGGACTACCCTTCCGAGCAGTACTTC.

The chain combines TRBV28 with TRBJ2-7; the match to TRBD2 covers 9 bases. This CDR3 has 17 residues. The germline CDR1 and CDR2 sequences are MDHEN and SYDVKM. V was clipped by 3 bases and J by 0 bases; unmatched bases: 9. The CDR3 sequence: CASSFLDFSGSSYEQYF. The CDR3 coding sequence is TGTGCCAGCAGTTTCCTAGACTTTAGCGGGAGCTCCTACGAGCAGTACTTC.

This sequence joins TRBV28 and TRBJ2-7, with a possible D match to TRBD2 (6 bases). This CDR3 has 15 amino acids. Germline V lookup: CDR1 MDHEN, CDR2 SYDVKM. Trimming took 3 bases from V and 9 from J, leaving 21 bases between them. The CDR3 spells CASSLRMSGQGGQYF. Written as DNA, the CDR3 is TGTGCCAGCAGTTTGCGGATGTCCGGCCAGGGAGGGCAGTACTTC.

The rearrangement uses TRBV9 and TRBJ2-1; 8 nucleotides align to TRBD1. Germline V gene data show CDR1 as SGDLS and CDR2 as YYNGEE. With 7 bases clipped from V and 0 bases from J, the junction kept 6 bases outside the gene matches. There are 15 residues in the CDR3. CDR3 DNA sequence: TGTGCCAGCGGTCAGGGGGCCTTCTCCTACAATGAGCAGTTCTTC. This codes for CASGQGAFSYNEQFF.

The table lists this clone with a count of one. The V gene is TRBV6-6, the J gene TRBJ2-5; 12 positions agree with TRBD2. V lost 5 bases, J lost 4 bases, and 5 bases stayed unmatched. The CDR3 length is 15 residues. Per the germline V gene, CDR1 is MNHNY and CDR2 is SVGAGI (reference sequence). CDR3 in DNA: TGTGCCAGCAGTCCACCGACTAGCGGGGGAGAGACCCAGTACTTC. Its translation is CASSPPTSGGETQYF.

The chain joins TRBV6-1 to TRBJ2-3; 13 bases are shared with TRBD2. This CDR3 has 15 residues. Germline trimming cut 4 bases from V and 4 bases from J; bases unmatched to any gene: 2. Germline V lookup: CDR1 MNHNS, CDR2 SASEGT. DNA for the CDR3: TGTGCCAGCAGTGTGGGACTAGCGGGGCCAGATACGCAGTATTTT. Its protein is CASSVGLAGPDTQYF.

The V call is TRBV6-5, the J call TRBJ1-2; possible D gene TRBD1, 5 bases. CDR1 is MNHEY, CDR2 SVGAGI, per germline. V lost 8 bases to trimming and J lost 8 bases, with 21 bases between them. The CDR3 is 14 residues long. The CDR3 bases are TGTGCCAGCTTTTCGGGGGACTCCGCTTGGGGCTACACCTTC. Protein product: CASFSGDSAWGYTF.

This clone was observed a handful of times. The CDR3 loop reads CATSPGQGNQPQHF. Written as DNA, the CDR3 is TGTGCCACCAGCCCCGGACAGGGCAATCAGCCCCAGCATTTT. The chain couples TRBV15 to TRBJ1-5; 7 bases fit TRBD1. The CDR3 extends over 14 amino acids. CDR1 is LNHNV, CDR2 YYDKDF, per germline (reference sequence). Trimming took 5 bases from V and 2 from J; bases not matched to a gene: 3.

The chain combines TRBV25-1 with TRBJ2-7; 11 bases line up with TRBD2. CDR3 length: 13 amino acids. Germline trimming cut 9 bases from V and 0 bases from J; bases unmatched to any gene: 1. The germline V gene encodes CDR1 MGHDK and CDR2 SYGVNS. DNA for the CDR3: TGTGCCAGTGGGACTAGCGGCTCCTACGAGCAGTACTTC. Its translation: CASGTSGSYEQYF.

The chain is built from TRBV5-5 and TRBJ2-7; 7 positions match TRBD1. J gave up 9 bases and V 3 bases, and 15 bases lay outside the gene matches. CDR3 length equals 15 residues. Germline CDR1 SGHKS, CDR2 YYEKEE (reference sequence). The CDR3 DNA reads TGTGCCAGCAGCTCCGGACAGGATGTTGCGTCGGTGCAGTACTTC. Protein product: CASSSGQDVASVQYF.

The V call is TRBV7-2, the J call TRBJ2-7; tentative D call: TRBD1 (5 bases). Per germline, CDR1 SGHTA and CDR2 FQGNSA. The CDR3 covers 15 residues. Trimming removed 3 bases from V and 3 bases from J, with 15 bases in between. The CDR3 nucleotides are TGTGCCAGCAGCTTTCTCAGGGCAGTTGTCTACGAGCAGTACTTC. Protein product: CASSFLRAVVYEQYF.

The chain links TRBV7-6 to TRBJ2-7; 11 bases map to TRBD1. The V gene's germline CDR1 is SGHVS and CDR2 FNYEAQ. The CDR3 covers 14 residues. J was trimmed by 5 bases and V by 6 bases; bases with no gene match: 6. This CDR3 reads CASSKDRGQHEQYF. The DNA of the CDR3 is TGTGCCAGCAGTAAGGACAGGGGGCAACACGAGCAGTACTTC.

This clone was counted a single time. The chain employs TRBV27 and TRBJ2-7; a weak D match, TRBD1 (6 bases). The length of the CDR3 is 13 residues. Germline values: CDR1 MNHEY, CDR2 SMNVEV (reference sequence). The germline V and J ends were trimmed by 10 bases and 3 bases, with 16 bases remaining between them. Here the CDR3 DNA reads TGTGCCAATACACCGGGACACTTCTACGAGCAGTACTTC. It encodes CANTPGHFYEQYF.

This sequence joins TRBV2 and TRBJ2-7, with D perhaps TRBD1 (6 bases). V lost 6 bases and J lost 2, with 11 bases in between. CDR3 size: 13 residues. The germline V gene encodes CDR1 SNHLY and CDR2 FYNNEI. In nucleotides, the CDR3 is TGTGCCAGCAGCCCTGGACAGACCTACGAGCAGTACTTC. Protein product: CASSPGQTYEQYF.

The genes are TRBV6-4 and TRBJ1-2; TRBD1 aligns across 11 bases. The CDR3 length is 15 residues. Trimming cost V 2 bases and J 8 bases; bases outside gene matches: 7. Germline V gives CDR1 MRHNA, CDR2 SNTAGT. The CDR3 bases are TGTGCCAGCAGTGACCGGCCGGACAGGGGGCACGGCTACACCTTC. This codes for CASSDRPDRGHGYTF.

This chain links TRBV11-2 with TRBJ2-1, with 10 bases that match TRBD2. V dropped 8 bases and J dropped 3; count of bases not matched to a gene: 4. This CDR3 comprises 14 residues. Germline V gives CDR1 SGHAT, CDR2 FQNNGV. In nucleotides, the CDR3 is TGTGCCAGCGAGCGGGGGGGTTTCTACAATGAGCAGTTCTTC. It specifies CASERGGFYNEQFF.

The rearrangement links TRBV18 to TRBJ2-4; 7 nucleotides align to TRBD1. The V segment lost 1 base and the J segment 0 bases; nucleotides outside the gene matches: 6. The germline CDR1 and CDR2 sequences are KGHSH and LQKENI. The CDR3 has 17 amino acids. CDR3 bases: TGTGCCAGCTCACCACGTCTTTCAGGGGGAGCCAAAAACATTCAGTACTTC. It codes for CASSPRLSGGAKNIQYF.

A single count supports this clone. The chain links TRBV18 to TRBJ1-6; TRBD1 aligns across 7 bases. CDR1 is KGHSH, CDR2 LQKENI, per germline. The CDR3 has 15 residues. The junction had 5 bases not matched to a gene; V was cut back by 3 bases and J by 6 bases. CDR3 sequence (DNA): TGTGCCAGCTCACCTTCGGGACAGTCTAATTCACCCCTCCACTTT. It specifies CASSPSGQSNSPLHF.

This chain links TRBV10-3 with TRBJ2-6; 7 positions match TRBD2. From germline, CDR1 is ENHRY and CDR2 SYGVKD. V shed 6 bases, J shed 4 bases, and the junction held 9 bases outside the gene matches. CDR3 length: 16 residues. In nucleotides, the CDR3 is TGTGCCATCAGCCCCAGGGAGGGGTCGGGGGCCAACGTCCTGACTTTC. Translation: CAISPREGSGANVLTF.

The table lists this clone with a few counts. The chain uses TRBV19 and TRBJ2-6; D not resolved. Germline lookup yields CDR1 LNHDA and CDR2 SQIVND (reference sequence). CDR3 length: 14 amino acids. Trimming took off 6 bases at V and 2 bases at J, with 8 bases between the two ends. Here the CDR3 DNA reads TGTGCCAGTAGGAGGTACACTGGGGCCAACGTCCTGACTTTC. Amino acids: CASRRYTGANVLTF.

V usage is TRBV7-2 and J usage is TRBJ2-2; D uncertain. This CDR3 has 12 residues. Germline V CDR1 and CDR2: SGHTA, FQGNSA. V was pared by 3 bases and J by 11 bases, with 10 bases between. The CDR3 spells CASSFTTIELFF. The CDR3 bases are TGTGCCAGCAGCTTCACTACAATTGAGCTGTTTTTT.

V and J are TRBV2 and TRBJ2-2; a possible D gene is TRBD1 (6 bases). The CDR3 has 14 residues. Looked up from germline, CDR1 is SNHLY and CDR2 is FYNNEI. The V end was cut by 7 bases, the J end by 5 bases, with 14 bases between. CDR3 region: CASNVGTTTGELFF. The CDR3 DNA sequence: TGTGCCAGCAATGTTGGGACAACAACCGGGGAGCTGTTTTTT.

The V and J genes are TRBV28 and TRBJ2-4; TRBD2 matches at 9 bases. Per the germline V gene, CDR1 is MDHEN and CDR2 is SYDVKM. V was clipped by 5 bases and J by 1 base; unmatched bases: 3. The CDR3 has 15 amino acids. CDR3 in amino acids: CASSAGGTAKNIQYF. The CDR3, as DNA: TGTGCCAGCAGTGCGGGGGGGACCGCCAAAAACATTCAGTACTTC.